These 30 T cell receptor beta chains were sequenced from one sample in a study of cytomegalovirus exposure and HLA in healthy donors. The study ran its PCR with 60 Vbeta and 13 Jbeta primers. Data came from immunoSEQ multiplex PCR; TCRdb stores just in-frame clones and leaves some out. In the table there are hundreds of thousands of clones, over 75% of which are singletons. What was sequenced was PBMCs. All receptors derive from a boy younger than 18 in good health and CMV-seronegative.

The V and J genes are TRBV5-1 and TRBJ1-5; D is possibly TRBD1 (5 bases). V was trimmed by 4 bases and J by 2 bases, leaving 13 bases between them. Germline assignment: CDR1 SGHRS and CDR2 YFSETQ. CDR3 size: 15 residues. CDR3 DNA sequence: TGCGCCAGCAGCATGGGACCCGGGGGCAATCAGCCCCAGCATTTT. The encoded protein is CASSMGPGGNQPQHF.

The DNA for the CDR3 is TGTGCCAGCAGCGTAGTATCTAGCGGGGGTCCCACAGATACGCAGTATTTT. Translated: CASSVVSSGGPTDTQYF. The rearrangement links TRBV9 to TRBJ2-3; 10 bases align to TRBD2. V shed 0 bases and J 2 bases; nucleotides not matched to a gene: 6. The CDR3 is made up of 17 amino acids. CDR1 SGDLS and CDR2 YYNGEE come from the germline V gene.

This clone has at least ten counts. Other DNA variants within this sample encode the same CDR3. The chain uses TRBV7-9 and TRBJ1-1; D not certain. This CDR3 is 12 amino acids long. V was cut by 5 bases and J by 5 bases, with 9 bases left in between. Germline CDR1 is SEHNR and CDR2 is FQNEAQ (reference sequence). The CDR3 nucleotides are TGTGCCAGCAGCCTCCGGGGAACTGAAGCTTTCTTT. Translating gives CASSLRGTEAFF.

This clone has only a few counts. The rearrangement links TRBV5-6 to TRBJ2-7; 9 bases map to TRBD1. The CDR3 is 15 residues long. The ends lost 0 bases at V and 0 bases at J; junction bases unmatched: 1. Per the germline V gene, CDR1 is SGHDT and CDR2 is YYEEEE. CDR3 sequence (DNA): TGTGCCAGCAGCTTGGGGGACAGGGTCTCCTACGAGCAGTACTTC. Amino acids: CASSLGDRVSYEQYF.

The chain uses TRBV12-5 and TRBJ1-1, with TRBD1 as a possible D gene (6 bases). Trimming removed 0 bases from V and 5 bases from J, with 19 bases in between. Germline CDR1 reads LGHNT; CDR2 reads FRNRAP. CDR3 length: 17 amino acids. The DNA for the CDR3 is TGTGCTAGTGGTTTGGTAAACGTACGACAGGCTAGGACTGAAGCTTTCTTT. The encoded protein is CASGLVNVRQARTEAFF.

In this sample, this clone turned up once. The chain recombines TRBV6-1 with TRBJ1-2; tentative D call: TRBD1 (5 bases). The length of the CDR3 is 14 residues. CDR1 and CDR2 (germline): MNHNS, SASEGT. The ends were cut back, 7 bases at V and 4 bases at J, with 16 bases in the middle. CDR3 bases: TGTGCCAGCAAGGGCGGGACCATTCTCTATGGCTACACCTTC. Residues: CASKGGTILYGYTF.

The rearrangement uses TRBV11-3 and TRBJ2-1; no reliable D call. The length of the CDR3 is 16 residues. Germline V gene sequence: CDR1 SGHNT, CDR2 YENEEA. The V end lost 0 bases, the J end lost 0 bases, and 9 bases lay between the germline ends. The CDR3 loop reads CASSLDEVSSYNEQFF. DNA for the CDR3: TGTGCCAGCAGCTTAGATGAGGTGAGCTCCTACAATGAGCAGTTCTTC.

For the CDR3, the DNA is TGTGCCAGCAGCTTCTCACTTCAGGGGGGAACTGAAGCTTTCTTT. This translates into CASSFSLQGGTEAFF. The chain combines TRBV7-8 with TRBJ1-1, with TRBD1 matching over 7 bases. CDR3 length: 15 amino acids. V shed 3 bases and J 5 bases; nucleotides not matched to a gene: 9. CDR1 SGHVS and CDR2 FQNEAQ come from the germline V gene.

The genes are TRBV5-1 and TRBJ2-2; 13 nucleotides agree with TRBD2. CDR1 is SGHRS and CDR2 is YFSETQ in the germline V gene. This CDR3 contains 16 residues. Trimming took 7 bases from V and 4 from J; bases not matched to a gene: 7. CDR3 nucleotides: TGCGCCAGCGGACTAGCGGGGGCCTCTATCACCGGGGAGCTGTTTTTT. Amino acid sequence: CASGLAGASITGELFF.

This clone was seen just once. CDR3 in DNA: TGTGCCAGCAGCTTCGGACAGGCGGGCGGCTATGAAAAACTGTTTTTT. Translating gives CASSFGQAGGYEKLFF. This rearrangement joins TRBV11-2 to TRBJ1-4, with 7 bases aligning to TRBD1. CDR1 is SGHAT and CDR2 is FQNNGV in the germline V gene. The CDR3 spans 16 residues. Losses at the gene ends were 3 bases for V and 6 bases for J; bases not matched to a gene: 10.

The chain uses TRBV14 and TRBJ2-5; 8 nucleotides match TRBD2. Germline V lookup: CDR1 SGHDN, CDR2 FVKESK. This CDR3 spans 17 amino acids. The trim removed 2 bases at V and 0 bases at J, leaving 8 bases unmatched. The CDR3 nucleotides are TGTGCCAGCAGCCAACTTTTAGCGGGATTGTACCAAGAGACCCAGTACTTC. Amino acid sequence: CASSQLLAGLYQETQYF.

The chain joins TRBV10-3 to TRBJ1-2; possible D gene TRBD1, 6 bases. The CDR3 length is 15 residues. Trimming took off 6 bases at V and 4 bases at J, with 18 bases between the two ends. Germline V gene sequence: CDR1 ENHRY, CDR2 SYGVKD. This CDR3 is CAIRGADSTSYGYTF. DNA of the CDR3: TGTGCCATCAGGGGGGCCGACTCAACCTCCTATGGCTACACCTTC.

The chain employs TRBV19 and TRBJ1-2; D not resolved. The CDR3 sequence is 13 residues long. CDR1 LNHDA and CDR2 SQIVND come from the germline V gene (reference sequence). With 9 bases removed from V and 7 bases from J, the gap between germline ends came to 18 bases. The CDR3 spells CASSGRSEGGYTF. The CDR3 DNA sequence: TGTGCCAGCAGTGGGAGAAGCGAGGGTGGCTACACCTTC.

This sequence joins TRBV27 and TRBJ1-4; TRBD1 aligns across 7 bases. Germline lookup yields CDR1 MNHEY and CDR2 SMNVEV (reference sequence). V shed 0 bases and J 10 bases; nucleotides not matched to a gene: 8. The CDR3 has 15 amino acids. CDR3 in amino acids: CASSLSGTAFGKLFF. CDR3 bases: TGTGCCAGCAGTTTATCGGGGACAGCATTCGGAAAACTGTTTTTT.

The chain has TRBV13 and TRBJ2-7; D not resolved. The CDR3 spans 13 residues. Germline CDR1 PRHDT, CDR2 FYEKMQ (reference sequence). The germline V and J ends were trimmed by 5 bases and 6 bases, with 14 bases remaining between them. This CDR3 is CASSGRLSFEQYF. The CDR3 DNA follows: TGTGCCAGCAGCGGCAGGCTTTCGTTCGAGCAGTACTTC.

The V and J genes are TRBV29-1 and TRBJ2-5; TRBD1 matches 8 bases. The CDR3 consists of 14 residues. Germline V gene sequence: CDR1 SQVTM, CDR2 ANQGSEA. J was trimmed by 5 bases and V by 6 bases; bases with no gene match: 11. The CDR3 region is CSVRDETGEETQYF. The CDR3, as DNA: TGCAGCGTGAGGGATGAGACAGGGGAGGAGACCCAGTACTTC. Combining the CDR3 with reference TRBV29-1 and TRBJ2-5 gives the whole variable domain SAVISQKPSRDICQRGTSLTIQCQVDSQVTMMFWYRQQPGQSLTLIATANQGSEATYESGFVIDKFPISRPNLTFSTLTVSNMSPEDSSIYLCSVRDETGEETQYFGPGTRLLVL.

This chain links TRBV5-1 with TRBJ2-1, with D possibly matching TRBD1 (5 bases). The CDR3 consists of 14 residues. Germline CDR1 SGHRS, CDR2 YFSETQ. The V and J ends lost 3 bases and 6 bases respectively, with 13 bases between them. The CDR3 DNA sequence: TGCGCCAGCAGCTCCACTCAGGGCAGCAATGAGCAGTTCTTC. Its translation: CASSSTQGSNEQFF.

The V gene is TRBV18, the J gene TRBJ2-7; D unclear. This CDR3 is built from 15 residues. V lost 0 bases, J lost 7 bases, and 16 bases lay in between. Germline loops: CDR1 KGHSH, CDR2 LQKENI. The CDR3 coding sequence is TGTGCCAGCTCACCACCTTCGAGCGCGGCCGGGGAGCAGTACTTC. Protein: CASSPPSSAAGEQYF.

The table lists this clone with a count of one. This rearrangement joins TRBV30 to TRBJ2-5; 7 bases match TRBD1. This CDR3 has 14 residues. V dropped 0 bases and J dropped 7; count of bases not matched to a gene: 8. Germline CDR1 and CDR2: GTSNPN and SVGIG (reference sequence). Written as DNA, the CDR3 is TGTGCCTGGAGTGTCGGGACAGCTGGAGGGACCCAGTACTTC. Protein product: CAWSVGTAGGTQYF.

The rearrangement joins TRBV7-2 to TRBJ2-1; 12 positions match TRBD2. Germline V CDR1 and CDR2: SGHTA, FQGNSA. With 2 bases clipped from V and 4 bases from J, the junction kept 3 bases outside the gene matches. The CDR3 has 16 residues. The CDR3 DNA sequence: TGTGCCAGCAGCTTACTAGCGGGGGGGAGATACAATGAGCAGTTCTTC. Protein sequence: CASSLLAGGRYNEQFF. Full variable domain (rest looked up from reference TRBV7-2 and TRBJ2-1): GAGVSQSPSNKVTEKGKDVELRCDPISGHTALYWYRQSLGQGLEFLIYFQGNSAPDKSGLPSDRFSAERTGGSVSTLTIQRTQQEDSAVYLCASSLLAGGRYNEQFFGPGTRLTVL.

This clone was detected once. The chain carries TRBV29-1 and TRBJ1-2; the match to TRBD1 covers 10 bases. V dropped 6 bases and J dropped 8; count of bases not matched to a gene: 12. The CDR3 spans 14 residues. The germline V gene encodes CDR1 SQVTM and CDR2 ANQGSEA. The CDR3 nucleotides read TGCAGCGTGGGACAGGGGATCGAGCTGGTCGGCTACACCTTC. Translated: CSVGQGIELVGYTF.

The V gene is TRBV5-6, the J gene TRBJ2-7; no clear D. This CDR3 is built from 12 residues. The ends were cut back, 3 bases at V and 12 bases at J, with 16 bases in the middle. From germline, CDR1 is SGHDT and CDR2 YYEEEE. The DNA of the CDR3 is TGTGCCAGCAGCTCGAATCGACTCGCCGTGTACTTC. This gives the protein CASSSNRLAVYF.

V gene TRBV7-9 combines with J gene TRBJ1-1, with TRBD1 matching over 7 bases. The CDR3 contains 15 residues. Germline CDR1 and CDR2: SEHNR and FQNEAQ (reference sequence). V shed 11 bases and J 6 bases; nucleotides not matched to a gene: 18. The CDR3 DNA reads as TGTGCCGGTGGGACAGATTCTTTTGTTATGTCTGAAGCTTTCTTT. This encodes CAGGTDSFVMSEAFF.

This CDR3 is CASSQSREQYF. CDR3 DNA: TGTGCCAGCAGCCAAAGTCGGGAGCAGTACTTC. This chain links TRBV14 with TRBJ2-7; D is uncertain. The V and J ends lost 2 bases and 7 bases respectively, with 6 bases between them. The CDR3 loop spans 11 amino acids. Germline V gene lookup returns CDR1 SGHDN and CDR2 FVKESK.

The gene calls are TRBV7-9 and TRBJ2-1; TRBD2 matches at 7 bases. Per the germline V gene, CDR1 is SEHNR and CDR2 is FQNEAQ (reference sequence). Unmatched junction bases numbered 6, after V lost 2 bases and J lost 2 bases. The CDR3 has 16 amino acids. CDR3 sequence (DNA): TGTGCCAGCAGCTTAATGGCGGGAGCACCCTACAATGAGCAGTTCTTC. This sequence encodes CASSLMAGAPYNEQFF.

Comment on this clone: One end of the junction fails to match germline, which may point to a read error. V gene TRBV7-9 combines with J gene TRBJ2-2; D may be TRBD2 (6 bases). This CDR3 has 19 amino acids. The germline V gene has CDR1 SEHNR and CDR2 FQNEAQ (reference sequence). This CDR3 is CSSSLEVWRTGANTGELFF. The CDR3 nucleotides read TGTTCCAGCAGCTTAGAGGTTTGGAGGACGGGGGCGAACACCGGGGAGCTGTTTTTT.

The sample holds one count of this clone. V is TRBV6-5 and J is TRBJ1-5, with TRBD1 identical over 7 bases. Germline V gives CDR1 MNHEY, CDR2 SVGAGI. This CDR3 has 15 residues. V shed 4 bases, J shed 1 base, and the junction held 4 bases outside the gene matches. The CDR3 sequence: CASSLTGISNQPQHF. CDR3 nucleotides: TGTGCCAGCAGTTTGACAGGGATCAGCAATCAGCCCCAGCATTTT.

The chain has TRBV19 and TRBJ1-2; 8 nucleotides agree with TRBD1. CDR3 length equals 15 residues. V lost 3 bases to trimming and J lost 8 bases; unmatched junction nucleotides: 11. Germline V CDR1 and CDR2: LNHDA, SQIVND (reference sequence). The CDR3 nucleotides read TGTGCCAGTAGTATCGGCCCCCAGGGGGCCGGAGGCTACACCTTC. It codes for CASSIGPQGAGGYTF.

This sequence joins TRBV18 and TRBJ2-5, with a weak D call TRBD1 (6 bases). The CDR3 length is 14 residues. Trimming removed 5 bases from V and 0 bases from J, with 10 bases in between. Germline CDR1 and CDR2: KGHSH and LQKENI. CDR3 nucleotides: TGTGCCAGCTCAATACGGACAGACCAAGAGACCCAGTACTTC. This codes for CASSIRTDQETQYF.

The chain recombines TRBV5-5 with TRBJ2-5; D is possibly TRBD2 (5 bases). The CDR3 is 11 residues long. V was cut by 1 base and J by 11 bases, with 9 bases left in between. The germline gives CDR1 SGHKS, CDR2 YYEKEE (reference sequence). The CDR3 nucleotides are TGTGCCAGCAGCTTGAGCGGAGTTCAGTACTTC. Translating gives CASSLSGVQYF.